This is a list of T cell receptor beta chains from one sample in a study of blood T cell repertoires in COVID-19. Here immunoSEQ multiplex PCR was the method, and the copy in TCRdb shows in-frame clones only, minus some. The sample includes 400,000 or so clones, roughly 91% of them seen just once. The sequenced material came from PBMCs or T cells enriched from blood (not recorded which). Receptors originate from a man younger than 30 who had recovered from COVID-19. Both conserved end residues are part of each CDR3. A D gene is named only where the DNA matches it firmly.

d_gene: TRBD2; j_gene: TRBJ2-7; v_gene: TRBV7-2; CDR3nt: TGTGCCAGCAGCACTAGCGGGACGGTCCTCTACGAGCAGTACTTC; CDR3aa: CASSTSGTVLYEQYF
d_gene: NA; j_gene: TRBJ2-2; v_gene: TRBV9; CDR3nt: TGTGCCAGCAGCGCTAAGAACACCGGGGAGCTGTTTTTT; CDR3aa: CASSAKNTGELFF
d_gene: NA; j_gene: TRBJ1-6; v_gene: TRBV3-1/TRBV3-2; CDR3nt: TGTGCCAGCAGCCAACGGGGATCTGATTCACCCCTCCACTTT; CDR3aa: CASSQRGSDSPLHF
d_gene: TRBD1; j_gene: TRBJ2-2; v_gene: TRBV9; CDR3nt: TGTGCCAGCAGCGTCGGACAGGGGGCCGGCGGGGAGCTGTTTTTT; CDR3aa: CASSVGQGAGGELFF
d_gene: NA; j_gene: TRBJ2-7; v_gene: TRBV12-3/TRBV12-4; CDR3nt: TGTGCCAGCAGTTTAGACGGGTCCTACGAGCAGTACTTC; CDR3aa: CASSLDGSYEQYF
d_gene: NA; j_gene: TRBJ2-7; v_gene: TRBV12-3/TRBV12-4; CDR3nt: TGTGCCAGCAGTTTAGCGGGACTGTACGAGCAGTACTTC; CDR3aa: CASSLAGLYEQYF
d_gene: TRBD1; j_gene: TRBJ2-1; v_gene: TRBV9; CDR3nt: TGTGCCAGCAGCACAACAACCAGGGGGCAGCAGTTCTTC; CDR3aa: CASSTTTRGQQFF
d_gene: NA; j_gene: TRBJ2-7; v_gene: TRBV4-2; CDR3nt: TGTGCCAGCAGCCAAGTGGGTAGCTCCTCTCCTCGAACCTACGAGCAGTACTTC; CDR3aa: CASSQVGSSSPRTYEQYF
d_gene: TRBD2; j_gene: TRBJ2-4; v_gene: TRBV30; CDR3nt: TGTGCCTGGAGTGTACGGGTTTGGCGGGAGGGCAGAGCCATTCAGTACTTC; CDR3aa: CAWSVRVWREGRAIQYF
d_gene: NA; j_gene: TRBJ1-6; v_gene: TRBV28; CDR3nt: TGTGCCAGCAGTTTGGGGGGGACTAATAATTCACCCCTCCACTTT; CDR3aa: CASSLGGTNNSPLHF
d_gene: NA; j_gene: TRBJ2-1; v_gene: TRBV6-5; CDR3nt: TGTGCCAGCGACACAGGGAGCTCCTACAATGAGCAGTTCTTC; CDR3aa: CASDTGSSYNEQFF